Shown below are 20 T cell receptor beta chains from a single sample sequenced in a study of T cell repertoires in cytomegalovirus infection. The antigens these receptors bind are not known. TCRdb fed the reads into MiXCR, producing one record per CDR3 protein. The sample yields about 830,000 distinct CDR3 sequences, about 33% seen once. The starting material was cultured CD8+ T cells from PBMCs, obtained from culture after CMV antigen stimulation. The receptors shown here come from a human donor in good health (CMV status not recorded). Some clones in this sample may be carry-over from other donors' samples.

In this sample, this clonotype turned up a few times. V and J are TRBV5-5 and TRBJ2-3; D gene unclear. The V and J ends lost 4 bases and 0 bases respectively, with 15 bases between them. This CDR3 has 16 residues. Germline lookup yields CDR1 SGHKS and CDR2 YYEKEE (reference sequence). CDR3: CASSVDYTVSTDTQYF. The CDR3 region has the DNA TGTGCCAGCAGCGTGGATTACACAGTTAGCACAGATACGCAGTATTTT.

This clonotype was seen repeatedly, ten times or more. The genes are TRBV7-8 and TRBJ1-2; unclear D gene. Germline assignment: CDR1 SGHVS and CDR2 FQNEAQ. This CDR3 is 14 amino acids long. The V end was cut by 5 bases, the J end by 3 bases, with 13 bases between. The CDR3 here is CASSPHSGYYGYTF. The CDR3 region has the DNA TGTGCCAGCAGCCCCCACAGCGGGTACTATGGCTACACCTTC.

This sequence joins TRBV12-3 or TRBV12-4 and TRBJ1-1; 8 bases agree with TRBD1. With 3 bases clipped from V and 11 bases from J, the junction kept 8 bases outside the gene matches. The CDR3 length is 13 residues. CDR3 DNA: TGTGCCAGCAGTTTTCCCGGGACAGGAGGTGCTTTCTTT. Amino acid sequence: CASSFPGTGGAFF.

V is TRBV4-2 and J is TRBJ1-2; no definite D call. The germline V gene has CDR1 LGHNA and CDR2 YNFKEQ. Trimming took off 2 bases at V and 8 bases at J, with 21 bases between the two ends. CDR3 size: 16 residues. As DNA, the CDR3 is TGTGCCAGCAGCCAAATAAAGAGGAATCTGTATGGAGGCTACACCTTC. This gives the protein CASSQIKRNLYGGYTF.

This chain connects TRBV2 to TRBJ2-1; 12 bases fit TRBD2. The V gene's germline CDR1 is SNHLY and CDR2 FYNNEI. The CDR3 length is 14 residues. J was trimmed by 8 bases and V by 4 bases; bases with no gene match: 3. CDR3 region: CASSGLAGGYEQFF. DNA of the CDR3: TGTGCCAGCAGTGGGCTAGCGGGGGGGTATGAGCAGTTCTTC.

The V and J genes are TRBV19 and TRBJ1-2; no definite D call. V was shortened by 3 bases and J by 4 bases, with 12 bases between the two germline ends. There are 14 residues in the CDR3. Germline V gene lookup returns CDR1 LNHDA and CDR2 SQIVND (reference sequence). CDR3 nucleotides: TGTGCCAGTAGTATTATGGCGGGGATCTATGGCTACACCTTC. Translation gives CASSIMAGIYGYTF.

The chain has TRBV4-1 and TRBJ2-7, with a weak D call TRBD1 (6 bases). Germline values: CDR1 MGHRA, CDR2 YSYEKL. This CDR3 has 13 amino acids. Trimming cost V 4 bases and J 4 bases, with 11 bases left between them. The CDR3 DNA reads as TGCGCCAGCAGCCCGGGCAGGGGATACGAGCAGTACTTC. It encodes CASSPGRGYEQYF.

This clonotype was seen a handful of times. The chain recombines TRBV7-9 with TRBJ2-1; 8 bases fit TRBD1. J gave up 7 bases and V 4 bases, and 6 bases lay outside the gene matches. There are 14 residues in the CDR3. Germline CDR1 and CDR2: SEHNR and FQNEAQ (reference sequence). Here the CDR3 reads CASSSRTGLNEQFF. The CDR3 bases are TGTGCCAGCAGCTCAAGGACAGGGCTTAATGAGCAGTTCTTC.

This chain joins TRBV6-2 or TRBV6-3 and TRBJ2-7; possibly TRBD1 for D (5 bases). The CDR3 runs 14 residues. The germline gives CDR1 MNHEY, CDR2 SVGEGT. V was pared by 6 bases and J by 0 bases, with 12 bases between. The CDR3 spells CASSPDTSSYEQYF. In DNA, the CDR3 is TGTGCCAGCAGCCCGGACACCTCCTCCTACGAGCAGTACTTC.

This clonotype was found a few times. The CDR3 here is CASRNLGGAAVTDTQYF. The CDR3 region has the DNA TGTGCCAGCAGAAATCTGGGGGGAGCGGCCGTCACAGATACGCAGTATTTT. V usage is TRBV6-6 and J usage is TRBJ2-3, with D possibly TRBD2 on 6 matching bases. Per germline, CDR1 MNHNY and CDR2 SVGAGI (reference sequence). The V gene lost 6 bases and the J gene lost 2 bases, with 21 bases spanning the gap. This CDR3 is built from 17 residues.

This clonotype was counted many times. The chain has TRBV7-6 and TRBJ2-5; a weak D match, TRBD1 (5 bases). Germline loops: CDR1 SGHVS, CDR2 FNYEAQ. The CDR3 is made up of 15 amino acids. Trimming cost V 1 base and J 2 bases, with 11 bases left between them. CDR3 sequence: CASSLEFRAQETQYF. In DNA, the CDR3 is TGTGCCAGCAGCTTAGAGTTCAGGGCTCAAGAGACCCAGTACTTC.

This chain joins TRBV19 and TRBJ1-6, with D possibly TRBD1 on 6 matching bases. V was trimmed by 6 bases and J by 14 bases, leaving 17 bases between them. This CDR3 region has 13 residues. The germline V gene encodes CDR1 LNHDA and CDR2 SQIVND (reference sequence). In DNA form, the CDR3 reads TGTGCCAGTAGCACCTCCCTAGGGGGTGCCCTCCACTTT. Residues: CASSTSLGGALHF.

The sample holds many counts of this clonotype. The genes are TRBV27 and TRBJ2-1; D unresolved. Germline V lookup: CDR1 MNHEY, CDR2 SMNVEV (reference sequence). The V and J ends lost 6 bases and 7 bases respectively, with 10 bases between them. The CDR3 totals 12 residues. CDR3 coding DNA: TGTGCCAGCAGCCCCCCTGGGAATGAGCAGTTCTTC. This codes for CASSPPGNEQFF.

The chain recombines TRBV6-6 with TRBJ2-7; the D gene is possibly TRBD1 (6 bases). Trimming left V 7 bases short and J 5 bases short, with 12 bases between. Germline V gene lookup returns CDR1 MNHNY and CDR2 SVGAGI (reference sequence). CDR3 length equals 12 residues. The CDR3 spells CASTSGVDEQYF. CDR3 nucleotide sequence: TGTGCCAGCACCTCAGGGGTGGACGAGCAGTACTTC.

The chain recombines TRBV27 with TRBJ2-7; D unclear. The CDR3 totals 14 residues. V dropped 0 bases and J dropped 3 bases, with 9 bases sitting between them. Germline loops: CDR1 MNHEY, CDR2 SMNVEV (reference sequence). DNA of the CDR3: TGTGCCAGCAGTTTATCGTATGGGAACTACGAGCAGTACTTC. Translation: CASSLSYGNYEQYF.

This clonotype has only a few counts. This chain connects TRBV7-4 to TRBJ2-7; D possibly corresponds to TRBD1 (6 bases). The germline V gene has CDR1 SGHVT and CDR2 SQSDAQ. The V gene lost 6 bases and the J gene lost 4 bases, with 13 bases spanning the gap. The CDR3 has 13 residues. CDR3 sequence reads: CASRKGDTYEQYF. The CDR3 bases are TGTGCCAGCAGGAAGGGGGACACGTACGAGCAGTACTTC.

This clonotype has more than one count but fewer than ten. This chain uses TRBV12-3 or TRBV12-4 with TRBJ1-4; D is perhaps TRBD1 (6 bases). This CDR3 has 13 amino acids. Trimming took 3 bases from V and 8 from J, leaving 10 bases between them. This chain's CDR3 is CASSFSRGEKLFF. The CDR3 DNA sequence: TGTGCCAGCAGTTTTTCCAGGGGCGAAAAACTGTTTTTT.

This clonotype appeared a few times. The genes are TRBV3-1 and TRBJ2-5; possible D gene TRBD2, 6 bases. V was cut by 5 bases and J by 7 bases, with 14 bases left in between. The CDR3 is 13 amino acids. Per germline, CDR1 LGHDT and CDR2 YNNKEL (reference sequence). The CDR3 region has the DNA TGTGCCAGCAGCGGACCAGGAGCGGGGACCCAGTACTTC. Protein: CASSGPGAGTQYF.

There are a few counts of this clonotype. This sequence joins TRBV7-6 and TRBJ1-1, with D unclear. The CDR3 covers 14 residues. Germline loops: CDR1 SGHVS, CDR2 FNYEAQ. V gave up 1 base and J gave up 1 base, with 7 bases separating them. The CDR3 reads CASSLGSQNTEAFF. CDR3 coding DNA: TGTGCCAGCAGCTTAGGGTCGCAGAACACTGAAGCTTTCTTT.

This chain connects TRBV10-3 to TRBJ2-5; 7 nucleotides line up with TRBD2. The CDR3 is 14 amino acids. CDR1 is ENHRY, CDR2 SYGVKD, per germline. V lost 2 bases and J lost 3; bases outside the gene matches: 3. CDR3: CAISETLAEETQYF. CDR3 sequence (DNA): TGTGCCATCAGTGAGACTCTAGCGGAAGAGACCCAGTACTTC.